A selection of T cell receptor beta chains follows, all from one sample in a study of T-cell memory formation after mild COVID-19. TCRdb processed the 5' RACE reads anew with MiXCR; each CDR3 protein has one entry. The sample lists over 150,000 distinct CDR3 sequences, 13% occurring once. Sequenced: PBMCs or a T cell subset sorted from them (not recorded which). Every receptor here comes from a man between 18 and 35 years old who had mild COVID-19 (a few samples of this study predate the infection). Cell type and time point are not known. Each CDR3 is given with its conserved first and last residue. D genes are given only for firm matches. Clone sizes are given selectively: once, few, many, or a class where the clone is expanded.

d_gene: NA
v_gene: TRBV2
abundance: NA
j_gene: TRBJ1-5
CDR3aa: CASSEAPGTANQPQHF
CDR3nt: TGTGCCAGCAGTGAAGCCCCAGGGACCGCTAATCAGCCCCAGCATTTT

d_gene: TRBD1
v_gene: TRBV10-3
abundance: NA
j_gene: TRBJ2-5
CDR3aa: CAISEDRGIETQYF
CDR3nt: TGTGCCATCAGTGAGGACAGGGGTATAGAGACCCAGTACTTC

d_gene: TRBD1
v_gene: TRBV3-1
abundance: NA
j_gene: TRBJ2-7
CDR3aa: CASSQDRGSEQYF
CDR3nt: TGTGCCAGCAGCCAAGACAGGGGGAGCGAGCAGTACTTC

d_gene: NA
v_gene: TRBV7-2
abundance: many
j_gene: TRBJ2-7
CDR3aa: CASSLVAVDSYEQYF
CDR3nt: TGTGCCAGCAGCTTAGTTGCGGTGGACTCCTACGAGCAGTACTTC

d_gene: NA
v_gene: TRBV24-1
abundance: NA
j_gene: TRBJ1-2
CDR3aa: CATRNGTLPNYGYTF
CDR3nt: TGTGCCACCAGAAACGGGACACTCCCTAACTATGGCTACACCTTC

d_gene: TRBD1
v_gene: TRBV24-1
abundance: NA
j_gene: TRBJ2-7
CDR3aa: CATSPGQGNYEQYF
CDR3nt: TGTGCCACCAGTCCGGGACAGGGAAACTACGAGCAGTACTTC

d_gene: NA
v_gene: TRBV20-1
abundance: many
j_gene: TRBJ1-5
CDR3aa: CSASSGLDQPQHF
CDR3nt: TGCAGTGCTAGTTCGGGGTTGGATCAGCCCCAGCATTTT

d_gene: NA
v_gene: TRBV20-1
abundance: NA
j_gene: TRBJ1-1
CDR3aa: CSARVQGMNTEAFF
CDR3nt: TGCAGTGCTAGAGTACAGGGCATGAACACTGAAGCTTTCTTT

d_gene: NA
v_gene: TRBV6-4
abundance: many
j_gene: TRBJ1-1
CDR3aa: CASSPDRGNTEAFF
CDR3nt: TGTGCCAGCAGTCCAGACAGAGGGAACACTGAAGCTTTCTTT

d_gene: TRBD1
v_gene: TRBV18
abundance: many
j_gene: TRBJ2-7
CDR3aa: CASSGTAYEQYF
CDR3nt: TGTGCCAGCTCAGGGACAGCGTACGAGCAGTACTTC

d_gene: NA
v_gene: TRBV10-3
abundance: NA
j_gene: TRBJ1-5
CDR3aa: CAISSESGRYSNQPQHF
CDR3nt: TGTGCCATCAGTTCCGAGTCAGGGAGATATAGCAATCAGCCCCAGCATTTT

d_gene: NA
v_gene: TRBV7-2
abundance: many
j_gene: TRBJ1-1
CDR3aa: CASSRERAGADTEAFF
CDR3nt: TGTGCCAGCAGCCGCGAGAGGGCAGGGGCGGACACTGAAGCTTTCTTT

d_gene: TRBD1
v_gene: TRBV5-5
abundance: few
j_gene: TRBJ2-1
CDR3aa: CASSIGQGAWEQFF
CDR3nt: TGTGCCAGCAGCATCGGACAGGGGGCATGGGAGCAGTTCTTC

d_gene: NA
v_gene: TRBV4-1
abundance: few
j_gene: TRBJ1-1
CDR3aa: CASSPSGQFMNTEAFF
CDR3nt: TGCGCCAGCAGCCCTTCAGGACAGTTCATGAACACTGAAGCTTTCTTT

d_gene: NA
v_gene: TRBV7-2
abundance: NA
j_gene: TRBJ2-5
CDR3aa: CASSLVSTQETQYF
CDR3nt: TGTGCCAGCAGCTTAGTCTCCACCCAAGAGACCCAGTACTTC

d_gene: NA
v_gene: TRBV5-1
abundance: NA
j_gene: TRBJ2-1
CDR3aa: CASSLQVPSSYNEQFF
CDR3nt: TGCGCCAGCAGCTTGCAAGTCCCCAGCTCCTACAATGAGCAGTTCTTC

d_gene: NA
v_gene: TRBV3-1
abundance: NA
j_gene: TRBJ1-2
CDR3aa: CASSQGPLGGYTF
CDR3nt: TGTGCCAGCAGCCAAGGACCCTTGGGAGGCTACACCTTC

d_gene: NA
v_gene: TRBV10-3
abundance: few
j_gene: TRBJ1-1
CDR3aa: CAIKGSNTEAFF
CDR3nt: TGTGCCATCAAAGGAAGTAACACTGAAGCTTTCTTT

d_gene: NA
v_gene: TRBV6-2/TRBV6-3
abundance: few
j_gene: TRBJ1-2
CDR3aa: CASSYSFRKNRDYGYTF
CDR3nt: TGTGCCAGCAGTTACTCGTTTCGTAAAAACAGGGACTATGGCTACACCTTC

d_gene: NA
v_gene: TRBV20-1
abundance: NA
j_gene: TRBJ1-2
CDR3aa: CSAVGDRNYGYTF
CDR3nt: TGCAGTGCGGTGGGTGACAGGAACTATGGCTACACCTTC

d_gene: NA
v_gene: TRBV5-1
abundance: NA
j_gene: TRBJ2-3
CDR3aa: CASSPGGLSTDTQYF
CDR3nt: TGCGCCAGCAGCCCTGGAGGGTTGTCCACAGATACGCAGTATTTT

d_gene: TRBD2
v_gene: TRBV4-1
abundance: few
j_gene: TRBJ2-6
CDR3aa: CASSPRGRSSGANVLTF
CDR3nt: TGCGCCAGCAGCCCCCGCGGGAGGTCCTCTGGGGCCAACGTCCTGACTTTC

d_gene: NA
v_gene: TRBV12-3/TRBV12-4
abundance: few
j_gene: TRBJ2-6
CDR3aa: CASSPRVTGANVLTF
CDR3nt: TGTGCCAGCAGTCCTAGGGTGACCGGGGCCAACGTCCTGACTTTC

d_gene: NA
v_gene: TRBV7-7
abundance: few
j_gene: TRBJ2-5
CDR3aa: CASRGGPLGTQYF
CDR3nt: TGTGCCAGCAGGGGGGGGCCCTTGGGGACCCAGTACTTC

d_gene: NA
v_gene: TRBV7-2
abundance: few
j_gene: TRBJ1-2
CDR3aa: CASSLVAQGRYGYTF
CDR3nt: TGTGCCAGCAGCTTAGTTGCCCAGGGGCGCTATGGCTACACCTTC

d_gene: TRBD1
v_gene: TRBV2
abundance: few
j_gene: TRBJ2-2
CDR3aa: CASRRDRRDTGELFF
CDR3nt: TGTGCCAGCAGGAGGGACAGGAGGGACACCGGGGAGCTGTTTTTT